This T cell receptor (beta chain) emerged from a study of blood T cells in healthy people across ages. Next came a second PCR, run for roughly 6 to 11 cycles, which used a sample-barcoded 5' primer along with a J-beta primer mix. Every cDNA molecule bore a tag from a template-switch adaptor containing 12 random nucleotides. Via MiXCR, TCRdb re-called the 5' RACE reads, giving one row per CDR3 protein. Of under 800,000 distinct CDR3 sequences listed, approximately 21% were seen once; the top ten hold roughly 3.7%. The CDR3 covers 15 residues. CDR1 is MDHEN, CDR2 SYDVKM, per germline. Between the trimmed V and J ends, which lost 0 bases and 3 bases, there was a span of 10 bases. Study-wide findings and caveats: PBMCs went unsorted, and a conclusive naive versus antigen-experienced comparison was therefore prevented. A greater number of naive CD4+ cells and higher diversity distinguished long-lived donors from aged donors.

This clonotype was seen a few times. Antigen: not known. Donation came from healthy Caucasian individuals in Russia who were aged roughly 6 to 95. This chain connects TRBV28 to TRBJ2-3, with a possible D match to TRBD2 (5 bases). Sequences were obtained from blood. The receptor was isolated from a man aged 70 or older in good health. CDR3 nucleotide sequence: TGTGCCAGCAGTTTATGGGGCTCGGGGACAGATACGCAGTATTTT. Translation gives CASSLWGSGTDTQYF. The full variable domain, in which reference TRBV28 and TRBJ2-3 provide the parts outside the CDR3, is DVKVTQSSRYLVKRTGEKVFLECVQDMDHENMFWYRQDPGLGLRLIYFSYDVKMKEKGDIPEGYSVSREKKERFSLILESASTNQTSMYLCASSLWGSGTDTQYFGPGTRLTVL.